These T cell receptor beta chains were read from a single sample in a study of blood T cell repertoires in COVID-19. Clones were read by immunoSEQ multiplex PCR, and TCRdb kept only the in-frame ones, dropping some. The sample includes around 100,000 clones, about 86% seen only once; the top ten take about 5.3%. The sequenced material came from peripheral blood. Every receptor here comes from a human donor in a cohort sampled during active COVID-19. Both conserved end residues are part of each CDR3. The order of the fields is D gene, V gene, J gene, CDR3 protein, CDR3 DNA. A D gene is named only where the DNA matches it firmly.

>TRBD2|TRBV11-2|TRBJ2-7
CASSLIPSGRPYEQYF
TGTGCCAGCAGCTTAATACCTAGCGGGAGGCCCTACGAGCAGTACTTC
>TRBD1|TRBV23-1|TRBJ2-7
CASSQPRVQGASREQYF
TGCGCCAGCAGTCAGCCCCGAGTACAGGGGGCCTCAAGGGAGCAGTACTTC
>.|TRBV28|TRBJ1-2
CASRLGGDIYGYTF
TGTGCCAGCAGGCTTGGGGGGGATATTTATGGCTACACCTTC
>.|TRBV24-1|TRBJ2-7
CAGKWAGEGFEQYF
TGTGCCGGAAAGTGGGCAGGGGAGGGGTTCGAGCAGTACTTC
>.|TRBV27|TRBJ2-3
CASSLEGSLPQYF
TGTGCCAGCAGTTTAGAGGGTAGTTTGCCGCAGTATTTT
>.|TRBV5-1|TRBJ1-5
CASSVRPGGDQPQHF
TGCGCCAGCAGCGTACGCCCGGGAGGGGATCAGCCCCAGCATTTT
>TRBD2|TRBV14|TRBJ2-5
CASSQDLVVAGQETQYF
TGTGCCAGCAGCCAAGATCTGGTAGTAGCGGGACAAGAGACCCAGTACTTC
>.|TRBV9|TRBJ2-5
CASSPGGAHPGPQETQYF
TGTGCCAGCAGCCCAGGCGGGGCGCACCCGGGACCCCAAGAGACCCAGTACTTC
>TRBD1|TRBV28|TRBJ2-7
CASSQRTGFYEQYF
TGTGCCAGCAGTCAAAGGACAGGCTTCTACGAGCAGTACTTC
>TRBD2|TRBV5-1|TRBJ2-7
CASSLGLAGPSSYEQYF
TGCGCCAGCAGCTTGGGACTAGCGGGACCTAGCTCCTACGAGCAGTACTTC
>TRBD2|TRBV4-1|TRBJ2-3
CASSHLAGAMDTQYF
TGCGCCAGCAGCCACTTAGCGGGAGCAATGGATACGCAGTATTTT